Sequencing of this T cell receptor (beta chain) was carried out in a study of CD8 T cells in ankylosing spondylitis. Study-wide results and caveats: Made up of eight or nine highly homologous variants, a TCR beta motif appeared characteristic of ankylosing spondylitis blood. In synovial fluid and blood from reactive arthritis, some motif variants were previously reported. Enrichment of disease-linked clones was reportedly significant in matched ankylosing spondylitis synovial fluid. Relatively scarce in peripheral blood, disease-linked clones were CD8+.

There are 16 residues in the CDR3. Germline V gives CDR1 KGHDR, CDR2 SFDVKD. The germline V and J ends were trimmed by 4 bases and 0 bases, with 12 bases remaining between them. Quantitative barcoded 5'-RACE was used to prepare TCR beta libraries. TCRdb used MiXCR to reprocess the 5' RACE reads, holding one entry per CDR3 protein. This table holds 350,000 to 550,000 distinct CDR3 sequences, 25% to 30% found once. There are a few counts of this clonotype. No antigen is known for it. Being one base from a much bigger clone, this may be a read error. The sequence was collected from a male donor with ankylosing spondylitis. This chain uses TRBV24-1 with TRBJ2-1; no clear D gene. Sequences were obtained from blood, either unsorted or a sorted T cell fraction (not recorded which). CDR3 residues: CATSDPARDSYNEQFF. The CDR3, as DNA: TGTGCCACCAGTGACCCGGCACGAGACTCCTACAATGAGCAGTTCTTC.